This T cell receptor beta chain is drawn from a study of CD8+CD57+ T cells in acquired aplastic anemia. Study details: Mean DNA quantity obtained from sorted CD4+ and CD8+ cells was 2.5 to 4 ug.

Genomic DNA served as template for TCR beta VDJ and CDR3 profiling. TCRdb re-derived calls from the reads in MiXCR, one entry per CDR3 protein. The sample gives around 170,000 distinct CDR3 sequences, 40% to 55% of which show up once; about 9.5% is in the top ten. Germline CDR1 is KGHDR and CDR2 is SFDVKD. After removal of 4 bases from V and 10 bases from J, the junction contained 12 bases not matched to a gene. The CDR3 spans 17 residues. In the case of this clonotype: Antigen: not known.

The patients chosen for sequencing had shown expansion of CD8+CD57+ cells (detected by flow cytometry). Overall study findings and caveats: It was found that twenty-nine CD8+ CDR3 sequences were shared between patients and controls.

Sequenced material: sorted CD4+, CD8+, or CD8+CD57+ T cells (not recorded which) from PBMCs. The V call is TRBV24-1, the J call TRBJ2-1; 13 positions match TRBD2. The source of this sequence is a human donor with aplastic anemia. The DNA of the CDR3 is TGTGCCACCAGTGACTCCCTTACTAGCGGGAGGGCGGGAGAGCAGTTCTTC. Residues: CATSDSLTSGRAGEQFF.